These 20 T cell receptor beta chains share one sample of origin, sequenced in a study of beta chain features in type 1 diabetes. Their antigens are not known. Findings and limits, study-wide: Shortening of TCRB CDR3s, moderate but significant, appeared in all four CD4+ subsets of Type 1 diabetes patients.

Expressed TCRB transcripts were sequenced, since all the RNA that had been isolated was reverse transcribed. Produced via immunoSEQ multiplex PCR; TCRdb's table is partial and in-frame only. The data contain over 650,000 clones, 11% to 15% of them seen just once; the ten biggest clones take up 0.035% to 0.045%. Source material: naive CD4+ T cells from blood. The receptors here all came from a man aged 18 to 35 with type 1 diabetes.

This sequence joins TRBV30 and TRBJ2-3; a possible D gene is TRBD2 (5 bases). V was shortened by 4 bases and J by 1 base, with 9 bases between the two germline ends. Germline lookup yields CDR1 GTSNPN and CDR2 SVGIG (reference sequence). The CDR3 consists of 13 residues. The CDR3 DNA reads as TGTGCCTGGATACCCGGGGGCACAGATACGCAGTATTTT. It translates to CAWIPGGTDTQYF.

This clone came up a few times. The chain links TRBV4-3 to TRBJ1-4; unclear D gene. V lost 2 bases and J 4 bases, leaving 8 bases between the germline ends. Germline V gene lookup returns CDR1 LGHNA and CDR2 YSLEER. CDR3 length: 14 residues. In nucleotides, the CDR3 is TGCGCCAGCAGCCAACGCAGACGTAATGAAAAACTGTTTTTT. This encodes CASSQRRRNEKLFF.

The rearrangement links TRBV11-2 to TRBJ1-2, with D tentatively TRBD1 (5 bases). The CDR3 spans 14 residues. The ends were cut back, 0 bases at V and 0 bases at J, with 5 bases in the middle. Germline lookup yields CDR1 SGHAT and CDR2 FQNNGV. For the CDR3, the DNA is TGTGCCAGCAGCTTAGAGACAGCTAACTATGGCTACACCTTC. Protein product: CASSLETANYGYTF.

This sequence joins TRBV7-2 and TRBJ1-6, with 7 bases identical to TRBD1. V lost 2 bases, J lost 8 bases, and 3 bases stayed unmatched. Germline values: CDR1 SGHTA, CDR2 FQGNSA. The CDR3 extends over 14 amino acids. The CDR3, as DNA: TGTGCCAGCAGCTTAAGACAGGGATATTCACCCCTCCACTTT. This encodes CASSLRQGYSPLHF.

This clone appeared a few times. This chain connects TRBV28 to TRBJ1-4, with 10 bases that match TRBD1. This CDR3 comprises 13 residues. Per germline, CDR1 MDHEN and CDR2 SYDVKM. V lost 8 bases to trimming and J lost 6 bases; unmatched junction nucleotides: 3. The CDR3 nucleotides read TGTGCCAGCGGACAGGGGGTGGATGAAAAACTGTTTTTT. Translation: CASGQGVDEKLFF. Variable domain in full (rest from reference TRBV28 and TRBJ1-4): DVKVTQSSRYLVKRTGEKVFLECVQDMDHENMFWYRQDPGLGLRLIYFSYDVKMKEKGDIPEGYSVSREKKERFSLILESASTNQTSMYLCASGQGVDEKLFFGSGTQLSVL.

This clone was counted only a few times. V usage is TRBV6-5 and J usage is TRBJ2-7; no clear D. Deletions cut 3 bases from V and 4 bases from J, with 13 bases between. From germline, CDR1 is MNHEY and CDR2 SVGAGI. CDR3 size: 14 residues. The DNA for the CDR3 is TGTGCCAGCAGTTATAACCTGGGCGATTACGAGCAGTACTTC. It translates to CASSYNLGDYEQYF.

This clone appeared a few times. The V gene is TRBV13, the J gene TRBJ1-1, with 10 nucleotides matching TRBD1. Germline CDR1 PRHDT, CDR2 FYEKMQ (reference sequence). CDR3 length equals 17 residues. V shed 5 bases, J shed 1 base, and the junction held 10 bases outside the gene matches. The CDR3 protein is CASSLTRQGAKNTEAFF. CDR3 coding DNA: TGTGCCAGCAGCCTTACAAGACAGGGGGCTAAGAACACTGAAGCTTTCTTT.

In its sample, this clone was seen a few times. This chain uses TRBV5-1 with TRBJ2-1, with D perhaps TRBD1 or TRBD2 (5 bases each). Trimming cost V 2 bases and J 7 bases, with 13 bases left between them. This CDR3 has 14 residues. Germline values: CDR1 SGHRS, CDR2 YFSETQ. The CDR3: CASSFGQRGNEQFF. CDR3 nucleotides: TGCGCCAGCAGCTTCGGGCAGAGGGGAAATGAGCAGTTCTTC.

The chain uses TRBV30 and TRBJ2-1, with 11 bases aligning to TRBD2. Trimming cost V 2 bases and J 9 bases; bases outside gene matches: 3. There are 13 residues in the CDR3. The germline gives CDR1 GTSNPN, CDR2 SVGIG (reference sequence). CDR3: CAWSPTSGIEQFF. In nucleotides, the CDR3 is TGTGCCTGGAGTCCGACTAGCGGGATTGAGCAGTTCTTC.

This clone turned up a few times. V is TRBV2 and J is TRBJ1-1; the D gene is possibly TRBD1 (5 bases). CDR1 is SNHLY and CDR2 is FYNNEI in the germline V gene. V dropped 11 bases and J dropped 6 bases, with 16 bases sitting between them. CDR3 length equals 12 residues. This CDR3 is CASRVGVAEAFF. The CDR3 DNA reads TGTGCCTCCAGGGTTGGTGTGGCTGAAGCTTTCTTT. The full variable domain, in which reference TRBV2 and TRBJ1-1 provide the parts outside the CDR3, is EPEVTQTPSHQVTQMGQEVILRCVPISNHLYFYWYRQILGQKVEFLVSFYNNEISEKSEIFDDQFSVERPDGSNFTLKIRSTKLEDSAMYFCASRVGVAEAFFGQGTRLTVV.

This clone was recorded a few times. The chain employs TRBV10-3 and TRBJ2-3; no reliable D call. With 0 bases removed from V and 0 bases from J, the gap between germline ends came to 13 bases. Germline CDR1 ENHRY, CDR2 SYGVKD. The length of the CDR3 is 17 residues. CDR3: CAISESFKTSSTDTQYF. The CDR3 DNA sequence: TGTGCCATCAGTGAGTCGTTCAAAACGTCTAGCACAGATACGCAGTATTTT.

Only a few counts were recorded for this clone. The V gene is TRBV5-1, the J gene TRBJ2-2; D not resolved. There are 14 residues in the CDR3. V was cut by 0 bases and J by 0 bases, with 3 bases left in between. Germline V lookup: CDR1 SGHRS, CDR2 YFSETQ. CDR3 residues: CASSLESNTGELFF. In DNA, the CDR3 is TGCGCCAGCAGCTTGGAATCGAACACCGGGGAGCTGTTTTTT.

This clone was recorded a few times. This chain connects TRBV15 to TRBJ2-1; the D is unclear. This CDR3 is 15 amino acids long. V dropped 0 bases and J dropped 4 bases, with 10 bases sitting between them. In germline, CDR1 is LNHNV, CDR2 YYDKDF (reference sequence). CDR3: CATSRDLKLYNEQFF. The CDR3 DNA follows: TGTGCCACCAGCAGAGATCTGAAGCTTTACAATGAGCAGTTCTTC.

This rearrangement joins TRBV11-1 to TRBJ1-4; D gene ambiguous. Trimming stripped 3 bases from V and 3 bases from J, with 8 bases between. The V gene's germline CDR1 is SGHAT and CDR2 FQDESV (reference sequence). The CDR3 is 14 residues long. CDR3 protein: CASSFGRSNEKLFF. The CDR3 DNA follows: TGTGCCAGCAGCTTTGGACGGTCTAATGAAAAACTGTTTTTT.

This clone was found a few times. CDR3 residues: CSVDGGANNEQFF. In DNA, the CDR3 is TGCAGCGTCGACGGGGGGGCGAACAATGAGCAGTTCTTC. This chain joins TRBV29-1 and TRBJ2-1, with 8 bases matching TRBD2. J lost 5 bases, V lost 6 bases, and 6 bases had no gene match. The CDR3 is 13 residues long. Germline CDR1 SQVTM, CDR2 ANQGSEA.

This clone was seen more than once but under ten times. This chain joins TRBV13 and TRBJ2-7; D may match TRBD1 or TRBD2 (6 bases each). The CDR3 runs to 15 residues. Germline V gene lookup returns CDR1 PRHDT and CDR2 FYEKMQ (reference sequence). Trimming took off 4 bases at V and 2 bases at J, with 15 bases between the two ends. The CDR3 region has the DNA TGTGCCAGCAGCTCGCGGTCCGGGGGCGCCTACGAGCAGTACTTC. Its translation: CASSSRSGGAYEQYF. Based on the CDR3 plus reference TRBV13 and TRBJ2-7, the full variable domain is AAGVIQSPRHLIKEKRETATLKCYPIPRHDTVYWYQQGPGQDPQFLISFYEKMQSDKGSIPDRFSAQQFSDYHSELNMSSLELGDSALYFCASSSRSGGAYEQYFGPGTRLTVT.

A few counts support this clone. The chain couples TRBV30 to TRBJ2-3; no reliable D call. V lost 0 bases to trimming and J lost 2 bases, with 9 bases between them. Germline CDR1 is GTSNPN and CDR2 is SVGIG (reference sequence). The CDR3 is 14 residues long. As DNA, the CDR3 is TGTGCCTGGAGTGTAGGCGGATACACAGATACGCAGTATTTT. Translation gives CAWSVGGYTDTQYF.

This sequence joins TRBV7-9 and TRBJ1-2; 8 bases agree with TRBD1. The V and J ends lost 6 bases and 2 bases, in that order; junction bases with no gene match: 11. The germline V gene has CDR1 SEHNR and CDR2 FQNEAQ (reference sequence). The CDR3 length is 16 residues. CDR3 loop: CASSLGGDRMNYGYTF. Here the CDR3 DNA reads TGTGCCAGCAGTCTAGGGGGGGACAGGATGAACTATGGCTACACCTTC. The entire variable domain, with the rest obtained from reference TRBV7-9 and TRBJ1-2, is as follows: DTGVSQNPRHKITKRGQNVTFRCDPISEHNRLYWYRQTLGQGPEFLTYFQNEAQLEKSRLLSDRFSAERPKGSFSTLEIQRTEQGDSAMYLCASSLGGDRMNYGYTFGSGTRLTVV.

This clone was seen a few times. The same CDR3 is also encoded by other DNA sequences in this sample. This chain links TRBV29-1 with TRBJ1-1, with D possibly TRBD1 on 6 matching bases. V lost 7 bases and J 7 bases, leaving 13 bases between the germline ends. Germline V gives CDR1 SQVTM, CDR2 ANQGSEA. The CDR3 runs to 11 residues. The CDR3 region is CSGGGRLEAFF. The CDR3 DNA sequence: TGCAGCGGTGGGGGGCGCCTTGAAGCTTTCTTT.

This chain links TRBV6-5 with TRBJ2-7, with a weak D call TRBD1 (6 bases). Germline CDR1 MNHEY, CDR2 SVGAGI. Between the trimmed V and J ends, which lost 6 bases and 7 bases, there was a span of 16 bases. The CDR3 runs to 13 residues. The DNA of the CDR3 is TGTGCCAGCAGCCGTACAGGGTTTGGGGAGCAGTACTTC. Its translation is CASSRTGFGEQYF.